This T cell receptor (beta chain) was documented in a study of T cell repertoires in cytomegalovirus infection. V lost 3 bases and J lost 5, with 10 bases in between. The CDR3 sequence is 13 residues long. This clonotype showed up many times. Its specificity is not known. Study-wide results and caveats: HLA-C-restricted CMV clonotypes gave the most frequent clonotype in two of eight donors.

TCRdb re-derived calls from the reads in MiXCR, one entry per CDR3 protein. The sample carries 150,000 to 200,000 distinct CDR3 sequences, approximately 9.7% recorded once. The genes are TRBV12-3 or TRBV12-4 and TRBJ2-5, with D possibly TRBD2 on 6 matching bases. This sequence was found in a human donor in good health (CMV status not recorded). Some clones in this sample may be carry-over from other donors' samples. Sequenced input: PBMCs. CDR3 sequence: CASSFASEETQYF. CDR3 bases: TGTGCCAGCAGTTTCGCTAGCGAGGAGACCCAGTACTTC.